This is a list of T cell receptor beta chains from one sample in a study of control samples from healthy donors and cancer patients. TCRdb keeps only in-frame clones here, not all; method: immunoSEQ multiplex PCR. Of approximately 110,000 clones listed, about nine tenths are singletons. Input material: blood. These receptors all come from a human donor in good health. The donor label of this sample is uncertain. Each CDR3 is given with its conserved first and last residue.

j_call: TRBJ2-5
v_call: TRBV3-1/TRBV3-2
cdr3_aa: CASSSIGETQYF

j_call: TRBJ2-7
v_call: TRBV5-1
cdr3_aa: CASSPDRNIYEQYF

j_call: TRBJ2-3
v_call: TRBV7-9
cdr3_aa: CASSTYRGPSTDTQYF

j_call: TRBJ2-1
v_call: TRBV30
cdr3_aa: CAWKSPGQGANEQFF

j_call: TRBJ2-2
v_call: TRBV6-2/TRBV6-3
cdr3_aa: CASSFWRGELFF

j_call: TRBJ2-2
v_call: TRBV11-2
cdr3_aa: CASSPEDRDTGELFF

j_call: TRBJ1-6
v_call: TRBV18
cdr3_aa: CASSRGQENSPLHF

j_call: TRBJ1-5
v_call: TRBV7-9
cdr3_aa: CASSLWAPYSNQPQHF

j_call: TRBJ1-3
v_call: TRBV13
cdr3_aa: CASSRQGYGNTIYF

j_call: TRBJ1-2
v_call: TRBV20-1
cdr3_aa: CSASGLFKGLFSYTF

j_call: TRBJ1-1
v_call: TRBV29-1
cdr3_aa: CSVDSVGSQEAFF

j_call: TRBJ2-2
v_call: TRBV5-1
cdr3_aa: CASSQFMGRGTGELFF

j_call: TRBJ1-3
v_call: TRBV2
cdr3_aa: CASSEDSGNTIYF

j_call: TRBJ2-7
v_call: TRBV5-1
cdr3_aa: CASSQRTQYEQYF

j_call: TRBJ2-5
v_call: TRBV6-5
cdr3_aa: CASSRDRQETQYF

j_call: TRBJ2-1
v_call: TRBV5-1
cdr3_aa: CASSPDKFPLNEQFF

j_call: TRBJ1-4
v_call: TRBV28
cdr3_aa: CASRKAAENEKLFF

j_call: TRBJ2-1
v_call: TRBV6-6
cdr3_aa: CASKFAGTSSYNEQFF

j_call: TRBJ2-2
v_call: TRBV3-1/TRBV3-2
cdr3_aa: CARSDRGGRGELFF

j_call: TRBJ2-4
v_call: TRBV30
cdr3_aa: CAWSVRGHLAKNIQYF

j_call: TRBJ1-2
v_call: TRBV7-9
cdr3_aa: CASSLVSGGAYYGYTF

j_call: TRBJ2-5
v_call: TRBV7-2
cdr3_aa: CASSLEIRGRHGETQYF

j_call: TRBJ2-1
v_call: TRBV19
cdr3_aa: CASSEQGRGGEQFF

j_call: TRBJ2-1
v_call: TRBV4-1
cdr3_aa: CASSPGTGLNEQFF

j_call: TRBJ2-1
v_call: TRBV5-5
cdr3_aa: CASSLLGTGNGNEQFF

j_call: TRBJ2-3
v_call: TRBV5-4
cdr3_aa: CASSRLNTDTQYF

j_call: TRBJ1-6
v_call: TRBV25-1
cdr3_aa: CASSEWQDNSPLHF

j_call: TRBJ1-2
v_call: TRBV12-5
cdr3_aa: CASGLWGSDGYTF

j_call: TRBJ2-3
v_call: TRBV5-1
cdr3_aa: CASSPGTSGGRASTDTQYF

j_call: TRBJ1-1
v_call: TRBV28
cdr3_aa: CASSLGSTEAFF

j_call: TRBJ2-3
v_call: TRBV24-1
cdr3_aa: CATSDFSSGGYTDTQYF

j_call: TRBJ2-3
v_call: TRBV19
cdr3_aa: CASSADVKRPDTQYF

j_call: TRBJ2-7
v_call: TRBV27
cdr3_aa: CASSPGGGRGEQYF

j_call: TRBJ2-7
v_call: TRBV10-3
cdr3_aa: CAISDPTHYEQYF

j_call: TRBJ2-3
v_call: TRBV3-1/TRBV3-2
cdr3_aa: CASSQTSGGDTQYF

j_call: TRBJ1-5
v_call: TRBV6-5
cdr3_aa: CASKNIGGNQPQHF

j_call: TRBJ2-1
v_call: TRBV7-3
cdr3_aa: CASSLGLNNEQFF

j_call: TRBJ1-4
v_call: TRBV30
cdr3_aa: CAWSGVDRREKLFF

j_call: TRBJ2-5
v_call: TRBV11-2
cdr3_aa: CASSLPLGGSGETQYF

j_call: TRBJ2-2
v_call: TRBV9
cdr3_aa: CASSVGSGTGELFF

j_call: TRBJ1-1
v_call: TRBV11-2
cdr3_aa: CASSLYRIGLLAEAFF

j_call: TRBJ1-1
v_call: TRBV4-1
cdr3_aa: CASSQGGGNTEAFF

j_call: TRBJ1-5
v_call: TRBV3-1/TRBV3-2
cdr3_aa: CASSQEGPIAQPQHF

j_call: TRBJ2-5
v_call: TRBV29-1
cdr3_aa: CSVRQAPQETQYF

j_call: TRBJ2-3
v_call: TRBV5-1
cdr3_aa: CASTRDRGEDTQYF

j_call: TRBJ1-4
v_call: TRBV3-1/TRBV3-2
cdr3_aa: CASSQDVGGADGKLFF

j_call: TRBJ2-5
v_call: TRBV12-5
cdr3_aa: CASGPPGLSQETQYF

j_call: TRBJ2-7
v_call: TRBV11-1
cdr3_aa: CASSLAGGTYEQYF

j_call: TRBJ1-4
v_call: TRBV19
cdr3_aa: CASSGGTGGAEKLFF

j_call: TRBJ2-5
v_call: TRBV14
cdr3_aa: CASSQETVPGATQYF

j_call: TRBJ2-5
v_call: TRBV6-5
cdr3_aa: CASSPRGLPQETQYF

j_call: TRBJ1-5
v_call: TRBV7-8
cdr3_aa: CASSLAIREPQHF

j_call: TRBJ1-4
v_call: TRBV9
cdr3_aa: CASARDSATNEKLFF

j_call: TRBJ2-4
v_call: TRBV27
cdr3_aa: CASSAEIQGIKNIQYF